This T cell receptor beta chain stems from a study of T cells in women clearing cervical HPV infection. The data were produced by immunoSEQ multiplex PCR, yet TCRdb's version contains in-frame clones alone and is incomplete. The table gives around 12,000 clones; the top ten clones make up around 25% of it. The CDR3 is made up of 15 amino acids. V was clipped by 0 bases and J by 1 base, with 7 bases between them. CDR1 and CDR2 from the germline V gene are SGDLS and YYNGEE. As concerns this clone: The read terminates 3 residues before the CDR3 end, so the remaining end is supplied by the germline J gene.

The receptor was isolated from a woman aged 18 to 75 with a cervical HPV16 infection that either progressed to CIN3+ or cleared (not recorded which). The rearrangement joins TRBV9 to TRBJ2-2; possibly TRBD1 for D (5 bases). Sequencing was carried out using blood buffy coat. CDR3 DNA (partial): TGTGCCAGCAGCGTAGGGGGCGTGAACACCGGGGAG. Its translation: CASSVGGVNTGE. The CDR3 in its entirety is CASSVGGVNTGELFF.